This T cell receptor beta chain was observed in a study of blood T cell repertoires in COVID-19. Looked up from germline, CDR1 is KGHDR and CDR2 is SFDVKD. The CDR3 runs to 12 residues. Comments on this clone: One junction end disagrees with the germline gene, perhaps due to a read error.

Sequencing used immunoSEQ multiplex PCR; TCRdb keeps in-frame clones, though not all of them. The sample records 300,000 to 400,000 clones, 87% being singletons. The sequenced material came from peripheral blood. This receptor was taken from a woman aged 50 to 60 with COVID-19, enrolled during active disease. The chain joins TRBV24-1 to TRBJ2-1; D might be TRBD1 (6 bases). CDR3 nucleotide sequence: TGTGCCACCAGTGATGGGCCGGACAGACGACTCTTC. Translated: CATSDGPDRRLF.